This TCR beta chain is drawn from a study of regulatory T cells in long-lasting Graves disease. iRepertoire HTBI primers and Arm-PCR of CDR3 regions built TCR beta libraries. Via MiXCR, TCRdb re-called the multiplex PCR reads, giving one row per CDR3 protein. The sample has roughly 700,000 distinct CDR3 sequences, 25% to 35% seen once. Trimming removed 6 bases from V and 7 bases from J; junction bases left unmatched: 10. This CDR3 has 15 amino acids. CDR1 and CDR2 from the germline V gene are SGHAT and FQNNGV. This sample's time point: persistent/refractory GD, antithyroid drugs over 5 years with positive TRAb. RNA extracted from PBMCs served as the sequencing template.

The chain is built from TRBV11-2 and TRBJ1-4; 8 bases align to TRBD1. This clonotype originated in a female donor with Graves disease. The sample in question was peripheral blood mononuclear cells (PBMCs), obtained when the disease was refractory, from a patient treated with antithyroid drugs. The CDR3 DNA sequence: TGTGCCAGCAGGTTCGGACAGGGCCGATCTGAAAAACTGTTTTTT. Its protein is CASRFGQGRSEKLFF.